This T cell receptor beta chain was recorded in a study of blood T cell repertoires in COVID-19. Study-wide context: Researchers got acute and convalescent COVID-19 samples from the United States, Italy and Spain. Sample material is recorded as cDNA or gDNA derived from T cells, B-cell-depleted T cells, or PBMCs.

Trimming cost V 2 bases and J 5 bases, with 12 bases left between them. Germline loops: CDR1 MDHEN, CDR2 SYDVKM. CDR3 length equals 14 residues. The authors' processing: Amplifying reference gene primers gave estimates of nucleated cell counts. TCRdb keeps only in-frame clones here, not all; method: immunoSEQ multiplex PCR. V and J calls and clone size are given by that table; D and trimming were obtained from the DNA. In the table there are approximately 94,000 clones, 70% to 90% of which are singletons. The chain combines TRBV28 with TRBJ1-1, with D maybe TRBD1 (6 bases). The sequenced material came from peripheral blood. This clonotype originated in a human donor in a cohort sampled during active COVID-19. The CDR3 loop reads CASSLAAGETEAFF. In nucleotides, the CDR3 is TGTGCCAGCAGTTTAGCAGCAGGGGAGACTGAAGCTTTCTTT.